This TCR beta chain came from a study of response to subunit inactivated influenza vaccine. Study-wide results and limits: Authors suggested that a seasonal influenza vaccination recruits few new T cells each time.

This CDR3 is 13 amino acids long. Unmatched junction bases numbered 7, after V lost 5 bases and J lost 5 bases. The germline CDR1 and CDR2 sequences are DFQATT and SNEGSKA (reference sequence). TCRdb re-called the RT-PCR reads with MiXCR, one entry per CDR3 protein. Of fewer than 800,000 distinct CDR3 sequences listed, around 16% are singletons. A remark on this clonotype: Its antigen is unidentified.

The sequencing used PBMCs from blood, collected 11 to 12 days after vaccination. The genes are TRBV20-1 and TRBJ2-7; 9 bases map to TRBD2. This receptor was identified in a man aged 50 to 60 who received an inactivated influenza vaccine. In DNA form, the CDR3 reads TGCAGTGCTCGGGCGGGAGGGCCCCACGAGCAGTACTTC. Translating it yields CSARAGGPHEQYF.